Here is one TCR beta chain with its context. Its antigen is not known. Germline and junction disagree at one end, which may indicate a read error. Profiling relied on immunoSEQ multiplex PCR, and the TCRdb table lists in-frame clones only, not all of them. The table lists approximately 60,000 clones, around 90% of them singletons. Germline V gene sequence: CDR1 SSHAT, CDR2 FNYEAQ (reference sequence). The CDR3 runs to 16 residues. The sample is drawn from a study of cytomegalovirus exposure and HLA in healthy donors. Whole-study findings and limits: A classifier reportedly called cytomegalovirus status with high sensitivity and specificity.

The sequence was collected from a man between 18 and 35 years old in good health and CMV-seronegative. Sequencing input: PBMCs. V usage is TRBV7-7 and J usage is TRBJ1-1, with D possibly matching TRBD1 (5 bases). CDR3 sequence: CASSPLDTKMNTEAFF. The CDR3, as DNA: TGTGCTAGCAGCCCACTGGACACCAAAATGAACACTGAAGCTTTCTTT. The variable domain in full, completed from reference TRBV7-7 and TRBJ1-1, reads GAGVSQSPRYKVTKRGQDVTLRCDPISSHATLYWYQQALGQGPEFLTYFNYEAQPDKSGLPSDRFSAERPEGSISTLTIQRTEQRDSAMYRCASSPLDTKMNTEAFFGQGTRLTVV.